This T cell receptor beta chain was identified during a study of blood T cells in healthy people across ages. This clonotype was counted between two and nine times. The CDR3 runs 14 residues. Germline loops: CDR1 SQVTM, CDR2 ANQGSEA. With 6 bases removed from V and 7 bases from J, the gap between germline ends came to 21 bases. Primers used in a second PCR of roughly 7 to 12 cycles were a sample-barcoded 5' primer and a J-beta primer mix. Each TCR beta cDNA got a 12-nucleotide random molecular identifier. TCRdb re-called the 5' RACE reads through MiXCR, storing one row per CDR3 protein. The table has roughly 800,000 distinct CDR3 sequences, roughly 60% seen once. Healthy Russian Caucasian donors spanned ages about 6 to 95 years. Each donor's blood draw was around 10 milliliters of peripheral blood.

The TCR comes from a young man in good health. The source material was blood. The rearrangement joins TRBV29-1 to TRBJ1-2; D is possibly TRBD1 (5 bases). DNA for the CDR3: TGCAGCGTGGGGCAGGGCCCGACGGTTGGTGGCTACACCTTC. Residues: CSVGQGPTVGGYTF.